This TCR beta chain was recovered during a study of CD8 T cells in Susac syndrome. Sequencing of TCR beta, carried out with a high-throughput approach, was applied to CD8+ and CD4+ T cells from the blood. It was treatment-naive patients with stable or active relapsing-remitting disease who made up the multiple sclerosis controls. In germline, CDR1 is LGHDT, CDR2 YNNKEL (reference sequence). Trimming took off 1 base at V and 0 bases at J, with 13 bases between the two ends. There are 16 residues in the CDR3. RNA in amounts of roughly 0.5 to 1 ug was reverse transcribed with random hexamers. Multiplex PCR with immunoSEQ amplified the TCR beta CDR3 across 54 Vbeta and 13 Jbeta. Each CDR3 protein gets one entry after TCRdb re-called the immunoSEQ multiplex PCR reads with MiXCR. Among approximately 200,000 distinct CDR3 sequences listed, just under 95% were seen once.

The sequenced material came from CD4+ T cells from PBMCs. This rearrangement joins TRBV3-1 to TRBJ2-7; D remains unclear. The TCR originated in a human donor with multiple sclerosis. CDR3 sequence (DNA): TGTGCCAGCAGCCAAGGGTATGGTGAAAGCTCCTACGAGCAGTACGTC. This sequence encodes CASSQGYGESSYEQYV.